The sequence of this T cell receptor beta chain was determined in a study of T cell changes during pregnancy in multiple sclerosis. Produced via immunoSEQ multiplex PCR; TCRdb's table is partial and in-frame only. The repertoire holds around 100,000 clones, with more than 85% as singletons. Germline lookup yields CDR1 SEHNR and CDR2 FQNEAQ (reference sequence). V was cut by 8 bases and J by 7 bases, with 9 bases left in between. The CDR3 consists of 11 residues. The sample was peripheral blood, taken after pregnancy. The chain uses TRBV7-9 and TRBJ2-1; weak D call: TRBD1 (5 bases). The source of this sequence is a female donor with multiple sclerosis, enrolled in a pregnancy study. The CDR3 nucleotides are TGTGCCAGCGGCCAGGGAAATGAGCAGTTCTTC. Translation gives CASGQGNEQFF.